This entry lists 25 T cell receptor beta chains sequenced from one sample in a study of OX40 agonist ivuxolimab in advanced cancers. Assay used: immunoSEQ multiplex PCR; TCRdb lists only in-frame clones, some missing. This table has 70,000 to 90,000 clones, 70% to 90% appearing once. The sample consisted of CD4+ or CD8+ T cells sorted from blood, taken in a trial of the OX40 agonist ivuxolimab. These receptors came from an adult with an advanced solid tumor such as melanoma, head and neck, liver or kidney cancer.

The table lists this clone with a count of one. This chain uses TRBV23-1 with TRBJ2-7; the match to TRBD1 covers 10 bases. TRBV23-1 is an open reading frame, and its role is uncertain. V shed 6 bases and J 1 base; nucleotides not matched to a gene: 15. The CDR3 has 18 amino acids. This CDR3 is CASRVGQGPEGVSYEQYF. The CDR3 DNA reads TGCGCCAGCAGGGTGGGACAGGGGCCCGAAGGGGTGTCCTACGAGCAGTACTTC.

The V gene is TRBV2, the J gene TRBJ1-4, with 8 nucleotides matching TRBD1. The CDR3 contains 13 residues. Germline CDR1 SNHLY, CDR2 FYNNEI. After removal of 3 bases from V and 10 bases from J, the junction contained 4 bases not matched to a gene. The CDR3 DNA reads as TGTGCCAGCAGTGAGGACAGGGAAGGAAAACTGTTTTTT. The encoded protein is CASSEDREGKLFF.

This chain connects TRBV19 to TRBJ1-1, with D possibly TRBD1 on 6 matching bases. With 3 bases removed from V and 4 bases from J, the gap between germline ends came to 9 bases. The CDR3 totals 13 residues. Germline lookup yields CDR1 LNHDA and CDR2 SQIVND (reference sequence). The CDR3 DNA is TGTGCCAGTAGTATCAAGGGGGTCACTGAAGCTTTCTTT. It translates to CASSIKGVTEAFF.

The chain is built from TRBV7-9 and TRBJ1-6; D unresolved. CDR1 SEHNR and CDR2 FQNEAQ come from the germline V gene (reference sequence). V lost 1 base, J lost 14 bases, and 12 bases lay in between. The CDR3 totals 13 residues. CDR3 sequence reads: CASSLGPQGTLHF. CDR3 nucleotides: TGTGCCAGCAGCTTAGGCCCACAAGGGACCCTCCACTTT.

This chain links TRBV9 with TRBJ2-6, with D unresolved. Per germline, CDR1 SGDLS and CDR2 YYNGEE. This CDR3 contains 16 residues. V was cut by 3 bases and J by 0 bases, with 10 bases left in between. CDR3 region: CASSEWVSSGANVLTF. The CDR3 bases are TGTGCCAGCAGCGAATGGGTGAGCTCTGGGGCCAACGTCCTGACTTTC. The full variable domain, with the rest looked up from reference TRBV9 and TRBJ2-6, is DSGVTQTPKHLITATGQRVTLRCSPRSGDLSVYWYQQSLDQGLQFLIQYYNGEERAKGNILERFSAQQFPDLHSELNLSSLELGDSALYFCASSEWVSSGANVLTFGAGSRLTVL.

The chain couples TRBV2 to TRBJ2-3, with D perhaps being TRBD1 or TRBD2 (5 bases each). CDR1 and CDR2 from the germline V gene are SNHLY and FYNNEI. The length of the CDR3 is 15 residues. V was cut by 4 bases and J by 3 bases, with 14 bases left in between. The CDR3, as DNA: TGTGCCAGCAGTGCCAGCCCGAGGGGTACAGATACGCAGTATTTT. Its translation is CASSASPRGTDTQYF. The entire variable domain, with the rest obtained from reference TRBV2 and TRBJ2-3, is as follows: EPEVTQTPSHQVTQMGQEVILRCVPISNHLYFYWYRQILGQKVEFLVSFYNNEISEKSEIFDDQFSVERPDGSNFTLKIRSTKLEDSAMYFCASSASPRGTDTQYFGPGTRLTVL.

The chain employs TRBV10-3 and TRBJ2-2; D gene ambiguous. This CDR3 spans 14 amino acids. Trimming pared 2 bases from V and 3 bases from J, leaving 7 bases between. Per the germline V gene, CDR1 is ENHRY and CDR2 is SYGVKD. CDR3 coding DNA: TGTGCCATCAGTGAGGCGGCGGACACCGGGGAGCTGTTTTTT. This codes for CAISEAADTGELFF.

The chain joins TRBV5-1 to TRBJ2-7, with 15 bases that match TRBD2. Germline V gene sequence: CDR1 SGHRS, CDR2 YFSETQ. The CDR3 runs 15 residues. J gave up 5 bases and V 4 bases, and 4 bases lay outside the gene matches. DNA of the CDR3: TGCGCCAGCAGCCAAGGACTAGCGGGAGGGGACGAGCAGTACTTC. This gives the protein CASSQGLAGGDEQYF. The variable domain in full, with the rest retrieved from reference TRBV5-1 and TRBJ2-7, is KAGVTQTPRYLIKTRGQQVTLSCSPISGHRSVSWYQQTPGQGLQFLFEYFSETQRNKGNFPGRFSGRQFSNSRSEMNVSTLELGDSALYLCASSQGLAGGDEQYFGPGTRLTVT.

The chain joins TRBV29-1 to TRBJ1-1; a possible D gene is TRBD1 (6 bases). Germline CDR1 reads SQVTM; CDR2 reads ANQGSEA. V lost 3 bases to trimming and J lost 4 bases, with 15 bases between them. The CDR3 is 14 amino acids. As DNA, the CDR3 is TGCAGCGTTGAGAAGGAGGGAGGGGGCACTGAAGCTTTCTTT. Its translation: CSVEKEGGGTEAFF.

This clone was recorded a few times. The chain combines TRBV5-1 with TRBJ2-5, with D unresolved. CDR1 and CDR2 from the germline V gene are SGHRS and YFSETQ. The CDR3 runs 16 residues. Trimming removed 3 bases at V and 1 base at J, with 16 bases between. The CDR3 loop reads CASSSAPRAGQETQYF. As DNA, the CDR3 is TGCGCCAGCAGCTCCGCCCCCCGGGCAGGCCAAGAGACCCAGTACTTC. Full variable domain (remainder filled in from reference TRBV5-1 and TRBJ2-5): KAGVTQTPRYLIKTRGQQVTLSCSPISGHRSVSWYQQTPGQGLQFLFEYFSETQRNKGNFPGRFSGRQFSNSRSEMNVSTLELGDSALYLCASSSAPRAGQETQYFGPGTRLLVL.

This chain uses TRBV7-2 with TRBJ2-5; D unresolved. Trimming cost V 1 base and J 1 base, with 4 bases left between them. The germline gives CDR1 SGHTA, CDR2 FQGNSA. The CDR3 is 13 amino acids. CDR3 loop: CASSLVLQETQYF. The CDR3 region has the DNA TGTGCCAGCAGCTTAGTCCTCCAAGAGACCCAGTACTTC.

The CDR3 here is CASSLGQGYDNQPQHF. In nucleotides, the CDR3 is TGTGCCAGCAGCTTGGGACAGGGCTACGACAATCAGCCCCAGCATTTT. This chain connects TRBV7-9 to TRBJ1-5; 9 nucleotides align to TRBD1. This CDR3 region has 16 residues. Germline trimming cut 3 bases from V and 3 bases from J; bases unmatched to any gene: 6. Per the germline V gene, CDR1 is SEHNR and CDR2 is FQNEAQ (reference sequence).

The chain couples TRBV19 to TRBJ2-5; no clear D. The CDR3 covers 13 residues. Trimming removed 5 bases from V and 2 bases from J, with 9 bases in between. CDR1 and CDR2 (germline): LNHDA, SQIVND (reference sequence). CDR3 in amino acids: CASSPSRQETQYF. CDR3 in DNA: TGTGCCAGTAGTCCCTCTAGGCAAGAGACCCAGTACTTC.

Only a few counts were recorded for this clone. The V call is TRBV27, the J call TRBJ1-1; 7 bases agree with TRBD1. Trimming at V came to 5 bases and at J to 11 bases, leaving 8 bases not matched to a gene. CDR1 is MNHEY, CDR2 SMNVEV, per germline (reference sequence). The CDR3 runs 12 residues. CDR3 in amino acids: CASSDPGGRAFF. The CDR3 nucleotides are TGTGCCAGCAGTGACCCAGGGGGACGGGCTTTCTTT.

This chain uses TRBV5-4 with TRBJ1-1; D perhaps matches TRBD1 (6 bases). Deletions cut 4 bases from V and 1 base from J, with 14 bases between. The CDR3 runs 15 residues. The germline V gene has CDR1 SGHNT and CDR2 YYREEE (reference sequence). This chain's CDR3 is CASSPGGAPNTEAFF. CDR3 DNA sequence: TGTGCCAGCAGCCCGGGGGGCGCCCCGAACACTGAAGCTTTCTTT.

The chain has TRBV18 and TRBJ1-1; no definite D call. V dropped 6 bases and J dropped 5 bases, with 7 bases sitting between them. The germline CDR1 and CDR2 sequences are KGHSH and LQKENI. The CDR3 runs 11 residues. CDR3 nucleotide sequence: TGTGCCAGCTCCGGGCAGACTGAAGCTTTCTTT. This encodes CASSGQTEAFF.

This chain joins TRBV7-9 and TRBJ2-3; D may be TRBD2 (7 bases). The V end was cut by 5 bases, the J end by 0 bases, with 21 bases between. CDR3 length: 18 residues. CDR1 and CDR2 (germline): SEHNR, FQNEAQ (reference sequence). The chain's CDR3 is CASSPTGGDLASTDTQYF. The CDR3 DNA sequence: TGTGCCAGCAGCCCGACGGGGGGCGATCTAGCCAGCACAGATACGCAGTATTTT. The complete variable domain, with remaining parts taken from reference TRBV7-9 and TRBJ2-3, reads DTGVSQNPRHKITKRGQNVTFRCDPISEHNRLYWYRQTLGQGPEFLTYFQNEAQLEKSRLLSDRFSAERPKGSFSTLEIQRTEQGDSAMYLCASSPTGGDLASTDTQYFGPGTRLTVL.

The V call is TRBV7-8, the J call TRBJ1-3, with 7 bases identical to TRBD1. V dropped 4 bases and J dropped 0; count of bases not matched to a gene: 6. Germline CDR1 and CDR2: SGHVS and FQNEAQ. The CDR3 is 16 residues long. CDR3 bases: TGTGCCAGCAGCTCCCGGACAGGTCTCTCTGGAAACACCATATATTTT. Amino acid sequence: CASSSRTGLSGNTIYF.

The V gene is TRBV14, the J gene TRBJ2-5, with D unclear. This CDR3 has 15 amino acids. Germline V lookup: CDR1 SGHDN, CDR2 FVKESK. Trimming cost V 0 bases and J 4 bases, with 12 bases left between them. DNA for the CDR3: TGTGCCAGCAGCCAAGATGTGGGGTTTGGAGAGACCCAGTACTTC. This gives the protein CASSQDVGFGETQYF.

This chain uses TRBV11-3 with TRBJ2-2; D uncertain. V shed 1 base and J shed 5 bases, with 5 bases lying between them. CDR3 length: 13 residues. Germline lookup yields CDR1 SGHNT and CDR2 YENEEA. The DNA for the CDR3 is TGTGCCAGCAGCTTAGTGCTTACCGGGGAGCTGTTTTTT. Its protein is CASSLVLTGELFF.

The chain couples TRBV2 to TRBJ1-1, with unresolved D. The CDR3 runs to 14 residues. Trimming left V 6 bases short and J 4 bases short, with 15 bases between. Germline assignment: CDR1 SNHLY and CDR2 FYNNEI. The CDR3 spells CASRNTGIGTEAFF. In DNA, the CDR3 is TGTGCCAGCAGAAACACGGGAATTGGCACTGAAGCTTTCTTT.

The V call is TRBV5-6, the J call TRBJ2-3; D not resolved. Trimming pared 5 bases from V and 0 bases from J, leaving 7 bases between. CDR3 size: 13 residues. Per germline, CDR1 SGHDT and CDR2 YYEEEE. In DNA, the CDR3 is TGTGCCAGCAGTCGGTCGAGCACAGATACGCAGTATTTT. Amino acid sequence: CASSRSSTDTQYF.

The chain is built from TRBV5-1 and TRBJ2-2; 8 nucleotides line up with TRBD2. Germline CDR1 is SGHRS and CDR2 is YFSETQ. This CDR3 has 14 residues. V shed 4 bases, J shed 6 bases, and the junction held 5 bases outside the gene matches. The CDR3 DNA reads TGCGCCAGCAGCGTCATGCGGGGGGCCGGGGAGCTGTTTTTT. It encodes CASSVMRGAGELFF.

The chain carries TRBV18 and TRBJ1-5; a possible D gene is TRBD1 (5 bases). CDR3 length: 15 amino acids. Trimming took 3 bases from V and 4 from J, leaving 13 bases between them. Germline V gene data show CDR1 as KGHSH and CDR2 as LQKENI. The CDR3 sequence: CASSPGQNRNQPQHF. The DNA for the CDR3 is TGTGCCAGCTCACCGGGGCAGAACCGTAATCAGCCCCAGCATTTT. Full variable domain (rest looked up from reference TRBV18 and TRBJ1-5): NAGVMQNPRHLVRRRGQEARLRCSPMKGHSHVYWYRQLPEEGLKFMVYLQKENIIDESGMPKERFSAEFPKEGPSILRIQQVVRGDSAAYFCASSPGQNRNQPQHFGDGTRLSIL.

Written as DNA, the CDR3 is TGTGCCAGCAGGCGACAGGGAGGATGGGAGACCCAGTACTTC. Translated, it gives CASRRQGGWETQYF. The chain employs TRBV2 and TRBJ2-5; tentative D call: TRBD1 (7 bases). Germline V gene data show CDR1 as SNHLY and CDR2 as FYNNEI. Between the trimmed V and J ends, which lost 6 bases and 5 bases, there was a span of 16 bases. The CDR3 has 14 amino acids.